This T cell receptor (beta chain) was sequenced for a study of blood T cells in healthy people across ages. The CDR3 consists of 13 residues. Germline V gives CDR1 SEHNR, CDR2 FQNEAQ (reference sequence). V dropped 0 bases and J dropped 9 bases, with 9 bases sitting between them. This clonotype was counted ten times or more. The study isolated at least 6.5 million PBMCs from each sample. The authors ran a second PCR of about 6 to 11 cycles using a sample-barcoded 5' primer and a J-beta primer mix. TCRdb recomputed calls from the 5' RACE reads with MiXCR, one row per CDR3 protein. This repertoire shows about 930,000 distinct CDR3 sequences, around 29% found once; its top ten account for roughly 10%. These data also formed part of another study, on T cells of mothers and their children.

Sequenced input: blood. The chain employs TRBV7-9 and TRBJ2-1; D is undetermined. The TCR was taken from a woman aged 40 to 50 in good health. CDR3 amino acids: CASSLARSGEQFF. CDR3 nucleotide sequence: TGTGCCAGCAGCTTAGCGCGGTCGGGTGAGCAGTTCTTC.